A single sample gave rise to the 12 T cell receptor beta chains below, sequenced in a study of T cell responses to AZD1222 COVID-19 vaccine. Clones were read by immunoSEQ multiplex PCR, and TCRdb kept only the in-frame ones, dropping some. The sample consists of about 120,000 clones, roughly nine tenths of them appearing once. The sequences come from peripheral blood, collected on day 0 of AZD1222 vaccination. These receptors all stem from an adult in good health.

The genes are TRBV7-2 and TRBJ1-6; D is ambiguous. The V end lost 5 bases, the J end lost 0 bases, and 5 bases lay between the germline ends. The CDR3 spans 14 residues. CDR1 and CDR2 from the germline V gene are SGHTA and FQGNSA. The CDR3 sequence is CASSPSSYNSPLHF. CDR3 sequence (DNA): TGTGCCAGCAGCCCCAGCTCCTATAATTCACCCCTCCACTTT.

This chain's CDR3 is CASSQDGLVSTGELFF. In nucleotides, the CDR3 is TGCGCCAGCAGCCAAGATGGATTAGTTAGCACCGGGGAGCTGTTTTTT. This chain connects TRBV4-3 to TRBJ2-2, with no clear D. This CDR3 spans 16 amino acids. Trimming pared 0 bases from V and 4 bases from J, leaving 12 bases between. Germline V gene data show CDR1 as LGHNA and CDR2 as YSLEER.

The rearrangement uses TRBV10-1 and TRBJ2-5; unclear D gene. Germline CDR1 is WNHNN and CDR2 is SYGVQD (reference sequence). V shed 0 bases and J shed 3 bases, with 23 bases lying between them. This CDR3 is 19 amino acids long. This CDR3 reads CASSESITWVGGQKETQYF. CDR3 DNA: TGCGCCAGCAGTGAGTCGATCACTTGGGTGGGTGGGCAAAAAGAGACCCAGTACTTC.

The CDR3 region is CASSLSEGLLHF. CDR3 DNA: TGTGCCAGCAGTTTGTCAGAGGGACTGCTCCACTTT. The chain joins TRBV12-3 or TRBV12-4 to TRBJ1-6; perhaps TRBD1 as D (5 bases). Trimming left V 3 bases short and J 16 bases short, with 13 bases between. The CDR3 consists of 12 residues.

The V and J genes are TRBV4-3 and TRBJ1-2; D uncertain. The ends were cut back, 2 bases at V and 3 bases at J, with 7 bases in the middle. CDR1 LGHNA and CDR2 YSLEER come from the germline V gene. This CDR3 spans 13 amino acids. The CDR3 DNA reads TGCGCCAGCAGCCAATACGAGGACTATGGCTACACCTTC. The encoded protein is CASSQYEDYGYTF.

The V gene is TRBV25-1, the J gene TRBJ1-5; D is perhaps TRBD1 (6 bases). CDR1 is MGHDK and CDR2 is SYGVNS in the germline V gene. This CDR3 spans 14 amino acids. V lost 4 bases to trimming and J lost 4 bases, with 11 bases between them. CDR3 nucleotide sequence: TGTGCCAGCAGTGGGATCACAGGGAATCAGCCCCAGCATTTT. Translation: CASSGITGNQPQHF.

This chain uses TRBV10-3 with TRBJ2-5, with 9 bases fitting TRBD2. The V gene's germline CDR1 is ENHRY and CDR2 SYGVKD. This CDR3 region has 15 residues. The V segment lost 6 bases and the J segment 2 bases; nucleotides outside the gene matches: 7. The CDR3 DNA sequence: TGTGCCATCAGCCAGGCTCTAGCGGGACAAGAGACCCAGTACTTC. This translates into CAISQALAGQETQYF.

The J gene is TRBJ1-1, the V gene TRBV27; 10 bases agree with TRBD1. Germline CDR1 is MNHEY and CDR2 is SMNVEV (reference sequence). Trimming at V came to 7 bases and at J to 13 bases, leaving 9 bases not matched to a gene. The CDR3 has 12 residues. CDR3 sequence: CASTYGQGVLFF. The CDR3 coding sequence is TGTGCCAGCACCTATGGACAGGGGGTGCTTTTCTTT.

This chain joins TRBV12-3 or TRBV12-4 and TRBJ2-3; D not certain. CDR3 size: 11 residues. Trimming took off 11 bases at V and 0 bases at J, with 6 bases between the two ends. CDR3 in DNA: TGTGCCTCCCGGAGCACAGATACGCAGTATTTT. As protein: CASRSTDTQYF.

The genes are TRBV12-3 or TRBV12-4 and TRBJ1-2; the D is unclear. With 6 bases removed from V and 0 bases from J, the gap between germline ends came to 2 bases. The CDR3 runs 11 residues. In DNA, the CDR3 is TGTGCCAGCAGAGCTAACTATGGCTACACCTTC. Protein: CASRANYGYTF.

V gene TRBV5-5 combines with J gene TRBJ1-5; TRBD1 might be the D (5 bases). V gave up 1 base and J gave up 0 bases, with 8 bases separating them. Germline V gene data show CDR1 as SGHKS and CDR2 as YYEKEE (reference sequence). The CDR3 loop spans 15 amino acids. The CDR3 loop is CASSLRDGSNQPQHF. The CDR3 bases are TGTGCCAGCAGCTTGAGGGACGGTAGCAATCAGCCCCAGCATTTT.

A single count supports this clone. The chain uses TRBV5-4 and TRBJ2-7; 8 nucleotides agree with TRBD2. Trimming cost V 0 bases and J 1 base; bases outside gene matches: 9. CDR3 length: 17 residues. Germline V gene lookup returns CDR1 SGHNT and CDR2 YYREEE (reference sequence). As DNA, the CDR3 is TGTGCCAGCAGCTTGGCGGGGGGGGGACTAGGATCCTACGAGCAGTACTTC. Protein sequence: CASSLAGGGLGSYEQYF.